This T cell receptor beta chain appears in the sequencing data of a study of blood T cell repertoires in COVID-19. Study overall: Material from acute and convalescent COVID-19 was sourced from the United States, Italy and Spain. T cells, B-cell-depleted T cells, or PBMCs supplied cDNA or gDNA.

In the authors' workflow: Amplified reference gene primers provided the basis for estimating nucleated cell counts. Profiled with immunoSEQ multiplex PCR; TCRdb holds only in-frame clones, not every one. V and J calls and clone size are copied from that table; D and trimming were computed from the DNA. The data contain around 430,000 clones, approximately 88% of them singletons. The ends lost 5 bases at V and 3 bases at J; junction bases unmatched: 4. The CDR3 length is 14 residues. In germline, CDR1 is LGHDT, CDR2 YNNKEL (reference sequence). Patients in Seattle were enrolled during active infection, then followed longitudinally.

J is TRBJ2-5 and V is TRBV3-1 (or the pseudogene TRBV3-2); 9 positions match TRBD1. This receptor was taken from a woman aged 45-65 years with COVID-19, enrolled during active disease. The sequencing sample was made of peripheral blood. CDR3 coding DNA: TGTGCCAGCAGCGCCCGGGACAGGGAAGAGACCCAGTACTTC. It translates to CASSARDREETQYF.